The clone carrying this T cell receptor beta chain was seen just once. The antigen remains undetermined. The sample comes from a study of T cell responses to AZD1222 COVID-19 vaccine. The table came from immunoSEQ multiplex PCR; TCRdb's copy has only in-frame clones and leaves some out. The table lists roughly 100,000 clones, around 90% of them singletons. V was pared by 6 bases and J by 7 bases, with 4 bases between. The CDR3 length is 11 residues. General study points: Dominant CD4 TCR responses targeted spike regions 160-218 and 743-854. The reported proportion of spike-specific TCRs targeting unmutated variant regions was nearly half. Donors were chiefly white British, with a greater number of females, and clonal diversity was perhaps underestimated.

V usage is TRBV12-3 or TRBV12-4 and J usage is TRBJ1-6, with D unclear. Specimen: peripheral blood, collected 28 days after the second AZD1222 dose. The origin of this receptor is an adult who received the AZD1222 COVID-19 vaccine. The CDR3 DNA sequence: TGTGCCAGCAGCCTGAATTCACCCCTCCACTTT. Translating it yields CASSLNSPLHF.